The 27 T cell receptor beta chains below were found in one sample sequenced in a study of cytomegalovirus exposure and HLA in healthy donors. In the PCR, 60 Vbeta and 13 Jbeta primers were used. The repertoire was sequenced with immunoSEQ multiplex PCR; TCRdb's copy has only in-frame clones and lacks some. The table includes more than 150,000 clones, approximately 84% detected once. Material: PBMCs. The receptors shown here come from a woman in her fifties or sixties in good health and CMV-seropositive.

The rearrangement joins TRBV5-4 to TRBJ2-5; 7 positions agree with TRBD2. The CDR3 extends over 15 amino acids. Germline CDR1 reads SGHNT; CDR2 reads YYREEE (reference sequence). Trimming at V came to 0 bases and at J to 2 bases, leaving 4 bases not matched to a gene. CDR3: CASSLGLAPQETQYF. The CDR3 DNA follows: TGTGCCAGCAGCTTGGGACTAGCACCTCAAGAGACCCAGTACTTC.

This clone was recorded once. This rearrangement joins TRBV11-3 to TRBJ2-3; possibly TRBD2 for D (6 bases). Germline CDR1 SGHNT, CDR2 YENEEA. The length of the CDR3 is 15 residues. V gave up 5 bases and J gave up 2 bases, with 14 bases separating them. Here the CDR3 reads CASSTLATFTDTQYF. CDR3 nucleotide sequence: TGTGCCAGCAGCACTCTAGCGACGTTCACAGATACGCAGTATTTT.

The rearrangement joins TRBV29-1 to TRBJ1-2, with D maybe TRBD1 (5 bases). Germline CDR1 and CDR2: SQVTM and ANQGSEA. The CDR3 sequence is 14 residues long. V lost 0 bases, J lost 2 bases, and 10 bases lay in between. The CDR3 spells CSVEDQGHNYGYTF. The CDR3 bases are TGCAGCGTTGAAGATCAGGGCCACAACTATGGCTACACCTTC.

The J gene is TRBJ2-5, the V gene TRBV7-9; weak D call: TRBD1 (5 bases). The germline CDR1 and CDR2 sequences are SEHNR and FQNEAQ (reference sequence). The V and J ends lost 5 bases and 5 bases respectively, with 12 bases between them. The CDR3 runs to 13 residues. The CDR3 DNA reads TGTGCCAGCAGCCTCGTAGGGGCGGAGACCCAGTACTTC. Translation: CASSLVGAETQYF.

The chain carries TRBV15 and TRBJ2-5; a weak D match, TRBD2 (5 bases). V was pared by 8 bases and J by 4 bases, with 14 bases between. CDR1 and CDR2 (germline): LNHNV, YYDKDF (reference sequence). This CDR3 contains 13 residues. The chain's CDR3 is CATAGGKSETQYF. As DNA, the CDR3 is TGTGCCACCGCGGGTGGAAAATCAGAGACCCAGTACTTC.

The CDR3 DNA reads TGTGCCAGCAGCGCCCAGGGAAGGACGGGGGCTAATGAAAAACTGTTTTTT. Translated, it gives CASSAQGRTGANEKLFF. The chain couples TRBV9 to TRBJ1-4; a weak D match, TRBD1 (5 bases). The CDR3 covers 17 residues. Germline V gives CDR1 SGDLS, CDR2 YYNGEE. Trimming removed 3 bases from V and 3 bases from J, with 18 bases in between.

V gene TRBV2 combines with J gene TRBJ2-5; 7 bases fit TRBD2. The J call may be mistaken, given a closer DNA end match to TRBJ2-7. The CDR3 extends over 17 amino acids. Germline values: CDR1 SNHLY, CDR2 FYNNEI. CDR3 region: CASSEARGGTGAYEQYF. As DNA, the CDR3 is TGTGCCAGCAGTGAAGCTAGGGGAGGGACGGGGGCCTACGAGCAGTACTTC.

The chain recombines TRBV7-2 with TRBJ2-5, with D possibly matching TRBD2 (5 bases). This CDR3 has 15 amino acids. The V end lost 3 bases, the J end lost 6 bases, and 17 bases lay between the germline ends. CDR1 is SGHTA, CDR2 FQGNSA, per germline. This CDR3 reads CASSFPPTGEKTQYF. CDR3 coding DNA: TGTGCCAGCAGCTTTCCTCCCACCGGGGAGAAGACCCAGTACTTC.

The gene calls are TRBV5-4 and TRBJ2-5; D possibly corresponds to TRBD2 (6 bases). The CDR3 is made up of 13 amino acids. The germline gives CDR1 SGHNT, CDR2 YYREEE (reference sequence). V lost 0 bases and J lost 5, with 8 bases in between. The CDR3 DNA follows: TGTGCCAGCAGCTTGGGAGGGAGGGAGACCCAGTACTTC. Translated: CASSLGGRETQYF.

The chain combines TRBV11-2 with TRBJ2-5, with TRBD2 matching over 10 bases. The V segment lost 4 bases and the J segment 2 bases; nucleotides outside the gene matches: 7. CDR1 is SGHAT and CDR2 is FQNNGV in the germline V gene. The CDR3 has 16 amino acids. The CDR3 DNA reads TGTGCCAGCAGCTGGGGTAGCGGGGGGCAACAAGAGACCCAGTACTTC. This sequence encodes CASSWGSGGQQETQYF.

This chain's CDR3 is CASSPKQANTGELFF. CDR3 DNA: TGTGCCAGCTCACCAAAACAGGCGAACACCGGGGAGCTGTTTTTT. The gene calls are TRBV18 and TRBJ2-2; TRBD1 might be the D (5 bases). The CDR3 is made up of 15 amino acids. Trimming pared 2 bases from V and 0 bases from J, leaving 7 bases between. Germline-derived CDR1 and CDR2 are KGHSH and LQKENI.

The chain links TRBV7-3 to TRBJ1-1; no clear D. Germline V gene sequence: CDR1 SGHTA, CDR2 FQGTGA. The CDR3 length is 13 residues. Deletions cut 6 bases from V and 5 bases from J, with 13 bases between. The CDR3 reads CASSWTGGTEAFF. The CDR3 bases are TGTGCCAGCAGTTGGACCGGAGGGACTGAAGCTTTCTTT.

With regard to this clone: The same CDR3 also results from other DNA sequences found in this sample. The rearrangement joins TRBV6-6 to TRBJ1-3; weak D call: TRBD1 (5 bases). The CDR3 consists of 14 residues. Germline lookup yields CDR1 MNHNY and CDR2 SVGAGI (reference sequence). Trimming shortened V by 5 bases and J by 0 bases, and 8 bases separated the two germline ends. The CDR3 DNA is TGTGCCAGCAGTCGGGGGACCTCTGGAAACACCATATATTTT. Protein product: CASSRGTSGNTIYF.

For the CDR3, the DNA is TGTGCCAGCAGTTCCCGGGGTTCAGGCAACTACGAGCAGTACTTC. Amino acids: CASSSRGSGNYEQYF. The chain employs TRBV6-1 and TRBJ2-7, with a tentative D call TRBD2 (5 bases). Trimming removed 5 bases at V and 3 bases at J, with 17 bases between. In germline, CDR1 is MNHNS, CDR2 SASEGT. The CDR3 contains 15 residues.

The CDR3 sequence: CASSKRQASYNEQFF. CDR3 nucleotides: TGTGCCAGCAGTAAGAGACAGGCGTCCTACAATGAGCAGTTCTTC. The chain links TRBV5-4 to TRBJ2-1; D might be TRBD1 (6 bases). There are 15 residues in the CDR3. The V gene lost 5 bases and the J gene lost 1 base, with 13 bases spanning the gap. Germline-derived CDR1 and CDR2 are SGHNT and YYREEE (reference sequence). The full variable domain, in which reference TRBV5-4 and TRBJ2-1 provide the parts outside the CDR3, is ETGVTQSPTHLIKTRGQQVTLRCSSQSGHNTVSWYQQALGQGPQFIFQYYREEENGRGNFPPRFSGLQFPNYSSELNVNALELDDSALYLCASSKRQASYNEQFFGPGTRLTVL.

The count of this clone is one. The chain uses TRBV5-4 and TRBJ1-5, with 9 bases fitting TRBD1. Trimming removed 4 bases from V and 11 bases from J; junction bases left unmatched: 10. Germline V gene lookup returns CDR1 SGHNT and CDR2 YYREEE (reference sequence). This CDR3 is built from 14 residues. The CDR3 is CASSNRGQGPSQHF. The DNA of the CDR3 is TGTGCCAGCAGCAATCGGGGACAGGGCCCGTCCCAGCATTTT.

The chain recombines TRBV9 with TRBJ2-3; the D gene is possibly TRBD2 (5 bases). This CDR3 has 13 amino acids. CDR1 is SGDLS and CDR2 is YYNGEE in the germline V gene. Trimming pared 2 bases from V and 3 bases from J, leaving 7 bases between. The CDR3 reads CASSVDLTDTQYF. The CDR3 region has the DNA TGTGCCAGCAGCGTGGACTTAACAGATACGCAGTATTTT. The variable domain in full, with the rest retrieved from reference TRBV9 and TRBJ2-3, is DSGVTQTPKHLITATGQRVTLRCSPRSGDLSVYWYQQSLDQGLQFLIQYYNGEERAKGNILERFSAQQFPDLHSELNLSSLELGDSALYFCASSVDLTDTQYFGPGTRLTVL.

To note about this clone: Different DNA sequences within this sample yield the same CDR3. The chain combines TRBV9 with TRBJ2-3, with TRBD1 identical over 7 bases. The V gene end was trimmed by 5 bases and the J gene end by 4 bases; junction bases not matched to a gene: 19. The CDR3 has 18 residues. The germline V gene encodes CDR1 SGDLS and CDR2 YYNGEE. The CDR3 is CASSARDSWRMNADTQYF. CDR3 in DNA: TGTGCCAGCAGTGCCCGGGACAGTTGGCGTATGAATGCAGATACGCAGTATTTT.

This rearrangement joins TRBV7-3 to TRBJ2-3; a possible D gene is TRBD2 (6 bases). Trimming pared 1 base from V and 0 bases from J, leaving 11 bases between. In germline, CDR1 is SGHTA, CDR2 FQGTGA. CDR3 length: 16 amino acids. This CDR3 is CASSLSLGGSTDTQYF. DNA for the CDR3: TGTGCCAGCAGCTTAAGTTTGGGGGGTAGCACAGATACGCAGTATTTT.

This rearrangement joins TRBV7-9 to TRBJ1-5; perhaps TRBD1 as D (6 bases). Germline CDR1 SEHNR, CDR2 FQNEAQ (reference sequence). Trimming shortened V by 4 bases and J by 7 bases, and 17 bases separated the two germline ends. The CDR3 is 15 residues long. The CDR3 coding sequence is TGTGCCAGCAGCTGGGGGGGCGAGGCGGGGCAGCCCCAGCATTTT. Amino acids: CASSWGGEAGQPQHF. The full variable domain, in which reference TRBV7-9 and TRBJ1-5 provide the parts outside the CDR3, is DTGVSQNPRHKITKRGQNVTFRCDPISEHNRLYWYRQTLGQGPEFLTYFQNEAQLEKSRLLSDRFSAERPKGSFSTLEIQRTEQGDSAMYLCASSWGGEAGQPQHFGDGTRLSIL.

V is TRBV6-1 and J is TRBJ2-3; 8 bases are a match to TRBD2. Germline loops: CDR1 MNHNS, CDR2 SASEGT. The V gene end was trimmed by 6 bases and the J gene end by 4 bases; junction bases not matched to a gene: 6. The length of the CDR3 is 14 residues. As DNA, the CDR3 is TGTGCCAGCAGCTACGGGGGGGTTGCAGATACGCAGTATTTT. Translation gives CASSYGGVADTQYF.

The chain carries TRBV6-5 and TRBJ1-2; the match to TRBD1 covers 8 bases. The CDR3 extends over 13 amino acids. With 5 bases clipped from V and 8 bases from J, the junction kept 7 bases outside the gene matches. The V gene's germline CDR1 is MNHEY and CDR2 SVGAGI. The CDR3: CASSRETGDGYTF. In nucleotides, the CDR3 is TGTGCCAGCAGTAGAGAGACAGGGGACGGCTACACCTTC.

The chain recombines TRBV6-1 with TRBJ2-7, with 8 bases matching TRBD1. With 5 bases clipped from V and 7 bases from J, the junction kept 7 bases outside the gene matches. The CDR3 extends over 13 amino acids. Germline values: CDR1 MNHNS, CDR2 SASEGT. The CDR3 region has the DNA TGTGCCAGCAGTTATGGCAGGGGGCTTGAGCAGTACTTC. Translating it yields CASSYGRGLEQYF.

This chain connects TRBV7-9 to TRBJ2-1; 12 nucleotides agree with TRBD2. Per germline, CDR1 SEHNR and CDR2 FQNEAQ (reference sequence). The CDR3 loop spans 14 amino acids. J lost 5 bases, V lost 5 bases, and 1 base had no gene match. This CDR3 is CASSRLAGDNEQFF. The CDR3 DNA is TGTGCCAGCAGCCGACTAGCGGGGGACAATGAGCAGTTCTTC.

The genes are TRBV5-1 and TRBJ1-5; unclear D gene. Trimming cost V 1 base and J 5 bases, with 7 bases left between them. The germline gives CDR1 SGHRS, CDR2 YFSETQ. The CDR3 has 13 residues. DNA of the CDR3: TGCGCCAGCAGCTTGAACGGTGATCAGCCCCAGCATTTT. Translated: CASSLNGDQPQHF. The full variable domain, completed using reference TRBV5-1 and TRBJ1-5, is KAGVTQTPRYLIKTRGQQVTLSCSPISGHRSVSWYQQTPGQGLQFLFEYFSETQRNKGNFPGRFSGRQFSNSRSEMNVSTLELGDSALYLCASSLNGDQPQHFGDGTRLSIL.

The chain is built from TRBV13 and TRBJ2-2, with 7 bases identical to TRBD2. The germline V gene encodes CDR1 PRHDT and CDR2 FYEKMQ (reference sequence). This CDR3 has 15 residues. Germline trimming cut 8 bases from V and 0 bases from J; bases unmatched to any gene: 6. This CDR3 reads CASQKGGSNTGELFF. In DNA form, the CDR3 reads TGTGCCAGCCAAAAGGGAGGGTCGAACACCGGGGAGCTGTTTTTT.

The chain employs TRBV7-8 and TRBJ1-5; 9 bases match TRBD1. V was clipped by 4 bases and J by 5 bases; unmatched bases: 6. Germline CDR1 reads SGHVS; CDR2 reads FQNEAQ. The CDR3 extends over 15 amino acids. This CDR3 is CASSSVTGGDQPQHF. The CDR3 coding sequence is TGTGCCAGCAGCTCAGTCACAGGGGGCGATCAGCCCCAGCATTTT.